This T cell receptor beta chain came from a study of TIL therapy for anti-PD-1-resistant metastatic lung cancer. In the study overall: Most patients had lung adenocarcinoma. The study, taken as a whole, reports: Compared with baseline intratumoral T cells, expanded TIL cultures were more clonal and less diverse (roughly 6.3% vs 31%).

Notes on this clone: Its antigen is currently unknown.

Trimming left V 2 bases short and J 0 bases short, with 12 bases between. There are 16 residues in the CDR3. Germline V gives CDR1 SGHNT, CDR2 YYREEE (reference sequence). Noted time point: pre-treatment sample, taken before nivolumab and TIL therapy. The tumor samples were excised metastases, mostly pleural nodules or supraclavicular lymph nodes. Stage 4 NSCLC adults joined between October 2017 and January 2020. This was the immunoSEQ v3 assay. The repertoire was sequenced with immunoSEQ multiplex PCR; TCRdb's copy has only in-frame clones and lacks some. The sample contains 95,000 or so clones, about three fifths of which appear only once.

The chain employs TRBV5-4 and TRBJ1-3, with D possibly matching TRBD1 (6 bases). Sample: tumor tissue, taken at baseline. The origin of this receptor is a person aged 25-79 years with non-small cell lung cancer. CDR3 protein: CASSLVTGRSGNTIYF. For the CDR3, the DNA is TGTGCCAGCAGCTTAGTTACAGGGCGCTCTGGAAACACCATATATTTT.